The 28 T cell receptor beta chains given below trace back to one sample, sequenced in a study of cytomegalovirus exposure and HLA in healthy donors. The PCR contained 60 Vbeta and 13 Jbeta primers. Sequencing used immunoSEQ multiplex PCR; TCRdb keeps in-frame clones, though not all of them. The data hold 97,000 or so clones, with around 68% observed a single time. Sequences were obtained from PBMCs. These receptors all come from a human donor in good health.

This sequence joins TRBV28 and TRBJ2-3, with 7 positions matching TRBD2. The CDR3 runs to 15 residues. J gave up 4 bases and V 6 bases, and 10 bases lay outside the gene matches. Germline CDR1 MDHEN, CDR2 SYDVKM. For the CDR3, the DNA is TGTGCCAGCAGGAGGGAGGGCCGTAAGTCAGATACGCAGTATTTT. It translates to CASRREGRKSDTQYF.

The chain employs TRBV5-6 and TRBJ2-1; no firm D call. The germline CDR1 and CDR2 sequences are SGHDT and YYEEEE. V lost 1 base and J 8 bases, leaving 4 bases between the germline ends. The CDR3 length is 11 residues. The CDR3 sequence: CASSLIYEQFF. CDR3 sequence (DNA): TGTGCCAGCAGCTTGATCTATGAGCAGTTCTTC.

The chain joins TRBV7-6 to TRBJ2-7, with 9 bases aligning to TRBD1. V dropped 3 bases and J dropped 3; count of bases not matched to a gene: 3. The CDR3 is 14 amino acids. Per the germline V gene, CDR1 is SGHVS and CDR2 is FNYEAQ. DNA for the CDR3: TGTGCCAGCAGCTTCGGACAGGGGAGCTACGAGCAGTACTTC. It yields the protein CASSFGQGSYEQYF.

The chain has TRBV5-1 and TRBJ2-1, with 7 nucleotides matching TRBD2. With 0 bases clipped from V and 7 bases from J, the junction kept 10 bases outside the gene matches. Germline V gene lookup returns CDR1 SGHRS and CDR2 YFSETQ. The CDR3 runs to 16 residues. This chain's CDR3 is CASSLVAGVVKNEQFF. DNA of the CDR3: TGCGCCAGCAGCTTGGTCGCGGGAGTTGTCAAGAATGAGCAGTTCTTC.

This clone was observed a few times. The CDR3 DNA reads TGTGCCAGTAGTCCCGGACTAGCGGGAGTTGTAGATACGCAGTATTTT. Protein sequence: CASSPGLAGVVDTQYF. The J gene is TRBJ2-3, the V gene TRBV19; 13 bases fit TRBD2. Trimming cost V 5 bases and J 5 bases; bases outside gene matches: 7. From germline, CDR1 is LNHDA and CDR2 SQIVND (reference sequence). The CDR3 runs 16 residues.

This sequence joins TRBV6-6 and TRBJ2-5, with D maybe TRBD1 (6 bases). The J call may be mistaken, given a closer DNA end match to TRBJ2-7. The CDR3 spans 14 residues. CDR1 and CDR2 from the germline V gene are MNHNY and SVGAGI (reference sequence). Here the CDR3 DNA reads TGTGCCAGCAGGCCCACAGGGAAAAACTACGAGCAGTACTTC. It codes for CASRPTGKNYEQYF.

This CDR3 is CAWRLKGWDNSPLHF. CDR3 DNA sequence: TGTGCCTGGAGGCTTAAGGGGTGGGATAATTCACCCCTCCACTTT. V usage is TRBV30 and J usage is TRBJ1-6; tentative D call: TRBD1 (5 bases). This CDR3 comprises 15 residues. Germline CDR1 GTSNPN, CDR2 SVGIG (reference sequence). V gave up 3 bases and J gave up 5 bases, with 14 bases separating them.

As concerns this clone: The same CDR3 is also encoded by other DNA sequences in this sample. The rearrangement joins TRBV29-1 to TRBJ2-7; tentatively, D is TRBD2 (6 bases). The V end lost 6 bases, the J end lost 4 bases, and 10 bases lay between the germline ends. Germline V gene data show CDR1 as SQVTM and CDR2 as ANQGSEA. The CDR3 has 11 residues. The CDR3 is CSVGGTYEQYF. In DNA, the CDR3 is TGCAGCGTGGGTGGGACTTACGAGCAGTACTTC.

In DNA, the CDR3 is TGTGCCAGCAGCCCGAAAAAACAGGGCTATTCCGAGCAGTACTTC. Translation: CASSPKKQGYSEQYF. The chain links TRBV4-2 to TRBJ2-7; possibly TRBD1 for D (6 bases). Per germline, CDR1 LGHNA and CDR2 YNFKEQ. The CDR3 has 15 amino acids. Trimming removed 4 bases from V and 6 bases from J, with 19 bases in between.

The chain links TRBV6-6 to TRBJ2-2; 7 bases agree with TRBD1. Germline CDR1 MNHNY, CDR2 SVGAGI (reference sequence). Germline trimming cut 8 bases from V and 1 base from J; bases unmatched to any gene: 1. The CDR3 length is 13 residues. CDR3 amino acids: CASQGENTGELFF. CDR3 bases: TGTGCCAGCCAGGGGGAGAACACCGGGGAGCTGTTTTTT.

This clone was recorded only once. The CDR3 sequence is CASSLGTRYTEAFF. CDR3 DNA sequence: TGCGCCAGCAGCTTGGGGACTAGGTACACTGAAGCTTTCTTT. The V call is TRBV5-1, the J call TRBJ1-1; D is ambiguous. There are 14 residues in the CDR3. Deletions cut 0 bases from V and 3 bases from J, with 9 bases between. The V gene's germline CDR1 is SGHRS and CDR2 YFSETQ.

The chain recombines TRBV7-6 with TRBJ2-3; no definite D call. CDR1 and CDR2 (germline): SGHVS, FNYEAQ. The ends were cut back, 1 base at V and 6 bases at J, with 8 bases in the middle. The CDR3 has 13 residues. The CDR3 here is CASSLVAADTQYF. For the CDR3, the DNA is TGTGCCAGCAGCTTAGTAGCCGCCGATACGCAGTATTTT.

The chain combines TRBV9 with TRBJ2-1; 7 nucleotides align to TRBD2. This CDR3 is built from 14 residues. Trimming cost V 2 bases and J 8 bases; bases outside gene matches: 7. Germline assignment: CDR1 SGDLS and CDR2 YYNGEE. CDR3 amino acids: CASSVGGTIDEQFF. CDR3 coding DNA: TGTGCCAGCAGCGTGGGGGGGACCATCGATGAGCAGTTCTTC. The full variable domain, rest sourced from reference TRBV9 and TRBJ2-1, is DSGVTQTPKHLITATGQRVTLRCSPRSGDLSVYWYQQSLDQGLQFLIQYYNGEERAKGNILERFSAQQFPDLHSELNLSSLELGDSALYFCASSVGGTIDEQFFGPGTRLTVL.

This clone was seen a single time. The rearrangement links TRBV19 to TRBJ2-1; 8 nucleotides align to TRBD2. The CDR3 sequence is 14 residues long. Germline V gene lookup returns CDR1 LNHDA and CDR2 SQIVND (reference sequence). The trim removed 1 base at V and 6 bases at J, leaving 2 bases unmatched. CDR3: CASSIATSGNEQFF. CDR3 sequence (DNA): TGTGCCAGTAGTATAGCAACTAGCGGCAATGAGCAGTTCTTC.

The rearrangement joins TRBV30 to TRBJ1-1, with a tentative D call TRBD1 (6 bases). Trimming took off 4 bases at V and 5 bases at J, with 17 bases between the two ends. This CDR3 has 14 amino acids. The germline V gene encodes CDR1 GTSNPN and CDR2 SVGIG (reference sequence). This CDR3 is CAWMPGQGKTEAFF. The CDR3 DNA follows: TGTGCCTGGATGCCGGGGCAGGGGAAAACTGAAGCTTTCTTT.

This chain connects TRBV10-3 to TRBJ1-4; maybe TRBD1 (5 bases). This CDR3 spans 15 amino acids. Germline V gene data show CDR1 as ENHRY and CDR2 as SYGVKD. V was trimmed by 4 bases and J by 1 base, leaving 10 bases between them. The CDR3 is CAISGRVGTNEKLFF. CDR3 nucleotide sequence: TGTGCCATCAGTGGCAGGGTTGGAACTAATGAAAAACTGTTTTTT.

CDR3 nucleotide sequence: TGTGCCAGCAGCAATCCACAGGGTGCCGTCTCCAGAAACACCATATATTTT. It encodes CASSNPQGAVSRNTIYF. The rearrangement links TRBV7-9 to TRBJ1-3, with TRBD1 as a possible D gene (6 bases). CDR1 and CDR2 from the germline V gene are SEHNR and FQNEAQ (reference sequence). CDR3 length equals 17 residues. V was clipped by 5 bases and J by 5 bases, with 22 bases between them.

In DNA, the CDR3 is TGTGCCAGCAGCTCACAAGGGACAGGCCCCGACGAGCAGTACTTC. Translation: CASSSQGTGPDEQYF. The chain uses TRBV12-1 and TRBJ2-7; the DNA was not compared with TRBD1, the D call given in the table. TRBV12-1 is listed as a pseudogene. The CDR3 spans 15 residues.

The chain joins TRBV30 to TRBJ2-3; TRBD2 agrees at 12 bases. Trimming cost V 2 bases and J 2 bases; bases outside gene matches: 5. The CDR3 is 16 residues long. The V gene's germline CDR1 is GTSNPN and CDR2 SVGIG (reference sequence). CDR3 region: CAWSLGLAGNTDTQYF. The CDR3 nucleotides are TGTGCCTGGAGTTTAGGACTAGCGGGGAACACAGATACGCAGTATTTT. The full variable domain, its missing parts supplied by reference TRBV30 and TRBJ2-3, is SQTIHQWPATLVQPVGSPLSLECTVEGTSNPNLYWYRQAAGRGLQLLFYSVGIGQISSEVPQNLSASRPQDRQFILSSKKLLLSDSGFYLCAWSLGLAGNTDTQYFGPGTRLTVL.

The rearrangement uses TRBV5-1 and TRBJ2-2; 8 nucleotides agree with TRBD2. V shed 0 bases and J 5 bases; nucleotides not matched to a gene: 6. Per germline, CDR1 SGHRS and CDR2 YFSETQ. This CDR3 region has 16 residues. CDR3 sequence (DNA): TGCGCCAGCAGCTTGGTTAGGGGACTAGGAACCGGGGAGCTGTTTTTT. The encoded protein is CASSLVRGLGTGELFF.

The chain joins TRBV4-1 to TRBJ1-5; 10 bases map to TRBD1. V trimming: 3 bases; J trimming: 2 bases; junction bases outside the gene matches: 7. Germline V CDR1 and CDR2: MGHRA, YSYEKL. This CDR3 region has 17 residues. CDR3: CASSHSRDRGRNQPQHF. The CDR3 DNA sequence: TGCGCCAGCAGCCACAGCCGGGACAGGGGCCGCAATCAGCCCCAGCATTTT.

This rearrangement joins TRBV30 to TRBJ1-2; possible D gene TRBD1, 6 bases. Germline V gene lookup returns CDR1 GTSNPN and CDR2 SVGIG (reference sequence). There are 13 residues in the CDR3. Trimming left V 2 bases short and J 4 bases short, with 11 bases between. As DNA, the CDR3 is TGTGCCTGGAGTCCCAGGGGTTTCTATGGCTACACCTTC. Encoded protein: CAWSPRGFYGYTF.

This clone came up once. The chain has TRBV29-1 and TRBJ2-1, with 8 positions matching TRBD1. In germline, CDR1 is SQVTM, CDR2 ANQGSEA. V trimming: 6 bases; J trimming: 1 base; junction bases outside the gene matches: 8. This CDR3 has 15 residues. This CDR3 reads CSVPGQGGSYNEQFF. CDR3 coding DNA: TGCAGCGTCCCCGGACAGGGAGGATCCTACAATGAGCAGTTCTTC.

The V call is TRBV11-3, the J call TRBJ2-1; 10 nucleotides align to TRBD2. The CDR3 loop spans 18 amino acids. The ends lost 5 bases at V and 9 bases at J; junction bases unmatched: 19. Germline V lookup: CDR1 SGHNT, CDR2 YENEEA. The DNA for the CDR3 is TGTGCCAGCAGCCCCTTTCGGGGTCCCGGGACTAGCGTCCCTGAGCAGTTCTTC. This translates into CASSPFRGPGTSVPEQFF.

This chain uses TRBV4-1 with TRBJ2-7, with 7 positions matching TRBD1. V dropped 3 bases and J dropped 3; count of bases not matched to a gene: 8. CDR1 is MGHRA and CDR2 is YSYEKL in the germline V gene. This CDR3 comprises 15 residues. The CDR3 region has the DNA TGCGCCAGCAGCCAGGGTTGGGCAGGGGGCTACGAGCAGTACTTC. Amino acid sequence: CASSQGWAGGYEQYF.

This clone was observed a handful of times. The rearrangement joins TRBV10-3 to TRBJ2-7; weak D call: TRBD2 (6 bases). Trimming took 6 bases from V and 3 from J, leaving 9 bases between them. Germline V gene data show CDR1 as ENHRY and CDR2 as SYGVKD. The CDR3 runs to 12 residues. CDR3 DNA: TGTGCCATCAGCTCGGGACTCTACGAGCAGTACTTC. Its protein product is CAISSGLYEQYF.

The V call is TRBV6-1, the J call TRBJ1-1; D may be TRBD1 (5 bases). This CDR3 has 14 amino acids. The germline gives CDR1 MNHNS, CDR2 SASEGT. V was clipped by 6 bases and J by 1 base, with 12 bases between them. Written as DNA, the CDR3 is TGTGCCAGCAGAAGTATGGGGGGGAACACTGAAGCTTTCTTT. Its translation: CASRSMGGNTEAFF.

CDR3 in amino acids: CAWRGRGYEQYF. CDR3 DNA sequence: TGTGCCTGGAGAGGCAGGGGGTACGAGCAGTACTTC. The gene calls are TRBV30 and TRBJ2-7; 7 positions match TRBD1. Trimming removed 3 bases from V and 4 bases from J; junction bases left unmatched: 3. The CDR3 extends over 12 amino acids. Germline-derived CDR1 and CDR2 are GTSNPN and SVGIG (reference sequence).